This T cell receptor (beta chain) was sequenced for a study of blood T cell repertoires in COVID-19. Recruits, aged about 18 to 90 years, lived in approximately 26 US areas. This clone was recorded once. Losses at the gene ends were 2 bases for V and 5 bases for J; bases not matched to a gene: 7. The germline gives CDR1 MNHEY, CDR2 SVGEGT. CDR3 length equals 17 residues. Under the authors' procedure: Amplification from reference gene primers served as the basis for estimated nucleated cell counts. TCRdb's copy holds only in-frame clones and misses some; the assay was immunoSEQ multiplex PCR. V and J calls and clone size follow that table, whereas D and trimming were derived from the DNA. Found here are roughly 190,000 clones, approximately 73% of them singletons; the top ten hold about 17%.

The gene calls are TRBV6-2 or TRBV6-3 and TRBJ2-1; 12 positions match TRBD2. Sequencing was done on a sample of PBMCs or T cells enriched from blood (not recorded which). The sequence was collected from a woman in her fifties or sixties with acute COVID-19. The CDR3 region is CASSYAKLAGGNNEQFF. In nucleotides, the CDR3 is TGTGCCAGCAGTTACGCCAAACTAGCGGGGGGAAACAATGAGCAGTTCTTC.